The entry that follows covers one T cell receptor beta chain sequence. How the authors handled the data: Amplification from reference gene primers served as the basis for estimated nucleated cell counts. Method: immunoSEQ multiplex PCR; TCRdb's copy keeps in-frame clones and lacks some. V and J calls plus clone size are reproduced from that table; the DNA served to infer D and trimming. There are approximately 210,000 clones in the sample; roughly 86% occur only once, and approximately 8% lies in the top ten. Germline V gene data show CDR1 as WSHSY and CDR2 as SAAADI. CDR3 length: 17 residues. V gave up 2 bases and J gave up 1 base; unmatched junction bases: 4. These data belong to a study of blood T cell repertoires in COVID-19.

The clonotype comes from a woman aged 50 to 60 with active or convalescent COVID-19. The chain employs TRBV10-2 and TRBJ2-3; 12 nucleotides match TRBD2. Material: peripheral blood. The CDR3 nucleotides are TGCGCCAGCAGTGAGGGACTAGCGGGACGCGGCACAGATACGCAGTATTTT. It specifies CASSEGLAGRGTDTQYF.